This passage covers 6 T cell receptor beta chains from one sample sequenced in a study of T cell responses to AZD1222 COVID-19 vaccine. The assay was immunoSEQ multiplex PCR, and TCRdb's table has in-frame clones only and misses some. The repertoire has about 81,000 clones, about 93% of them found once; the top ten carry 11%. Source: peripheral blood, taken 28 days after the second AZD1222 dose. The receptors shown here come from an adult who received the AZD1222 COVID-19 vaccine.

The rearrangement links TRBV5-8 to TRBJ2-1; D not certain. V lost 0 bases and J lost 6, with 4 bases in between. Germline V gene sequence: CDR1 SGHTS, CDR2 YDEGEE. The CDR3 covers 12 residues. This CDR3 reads CASSLGGNEQFF. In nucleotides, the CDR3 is TGTGCCAGCAGCTTGGGAGGCAATGAGCAGTTCTTC.

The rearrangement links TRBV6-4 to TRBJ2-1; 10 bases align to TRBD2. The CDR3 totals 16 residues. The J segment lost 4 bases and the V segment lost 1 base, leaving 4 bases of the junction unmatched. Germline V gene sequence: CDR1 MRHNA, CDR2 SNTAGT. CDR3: CASSDFLAGEYNEQFF. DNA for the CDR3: TGTGCCAGCAGTGACTTTCTAGCGGGAGAGTACAATGAGCAGTTCTTC.

The CDR3 DNA follows: TGTGCCATCAGTGAAGGGGTTTCAGATACGCAGTATTTT. As protein: CAISEGVSDTQYF. The chain links TRBV10-3 to TRBJ2-3; D perhaps matches TRBD1 (5 bases). This CDR3 has 13 residues. In germline, CDR1 is ENHRY, CDR2 SYGVKD. V was trimmed by 3 bases and J by 4 bases, leaving 8 bases between them.

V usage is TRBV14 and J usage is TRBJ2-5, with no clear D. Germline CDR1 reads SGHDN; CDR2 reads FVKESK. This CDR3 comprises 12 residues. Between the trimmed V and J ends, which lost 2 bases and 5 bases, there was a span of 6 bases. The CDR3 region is CASSQRWETQYF. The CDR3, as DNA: TGTGCCAGCAGCCAAAGGTGGGAGACCCAGTACTTC.

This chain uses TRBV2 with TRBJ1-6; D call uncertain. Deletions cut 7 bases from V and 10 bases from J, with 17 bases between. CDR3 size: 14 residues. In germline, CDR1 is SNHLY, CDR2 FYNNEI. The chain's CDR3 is CASILDGAGSPLHF. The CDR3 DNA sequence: TGTGCCAGCATTCTGGACGGCGCGGGGTCACCCCTCCACTTT.

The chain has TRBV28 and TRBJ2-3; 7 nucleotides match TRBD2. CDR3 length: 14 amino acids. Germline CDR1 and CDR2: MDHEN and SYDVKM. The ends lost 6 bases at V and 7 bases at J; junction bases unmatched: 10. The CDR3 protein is CASSLTSVVYTQYF. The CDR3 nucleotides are TGTGCCAGCAGCCTTACTAGCGTGGTGTATACGCAGTATTTT.